The 32 T cell receptor beta chains below come from one sample, sequenced in a study of control samples from healthy donors and cancer patients. Sequencing used immunoSEQ multiplex PCR; TCRdb keeps in-frame clones, though not all of them. This table has under 150,000 clones, approximately 91% appearing once. The specimen was blood. These receptors were collected from a man younger than 40 in good health.

V and J are TRBV2 and TRBJ1-2, with D possibly TRBD1 on 5 matching bases. There are 16 residues in the CDR3. Germline lookup yields CDR1 SNHLY and CDR2 FYNNEI. The V and J ends lost 5 bases and 2 bases respectively, with 18 bases between them. The CDR3 sequence is CASSPRGGRTNYGYTF. Written as DNA, the CDR3 is TGTGCCAGCAGTCCCCGCGGGGGGAGAACAAACTATGGCTACACCTTC.

V and J are TRBV27 and TRBJ2-3, with unresolved D. The V gene's germline CDR1 is MNHEY and CDR2 SMNVEV (reference sequence). V lost 5 bases and J lost 5, with 8 bases in between. CDR3 size: 12 residues. CDR3 loop: CASSPFGDTQYF. As DNA, the CDR3 is TGTGCCAGCAGTCCCTTCGGAGATACGCAGTATTTT.

This chain links TRBV2 with TRBJ1-2, with D unresolved. The length of the CDR3 is 15 residues. Germline V CDR1 and CDR2: SNHLY, FYNNEI. V was pared by 4 bases and J by 2 bases, with 14 bases between. CDR3: CASSVDRYQNYGYTF. The CDR3, as DNA: TGTGCCAGCAGTGTAGACCGATACCAAAACTATGGCTACACCTTC.

V usage is TRBV6-5 and J usage is TRBJ2-7; 11 bases map to TRBD2. CDR3 size: 14 residues. Unmatched junction bases numbered 4, after V lost 6 bases and J lost 3 bases. Germline lookup yields CDR1 MNHEY and CDR2 SVGAGI. CDR3 bases: TGTGCCAGCAGGCTAGCGGGGGGCCGCTACGAGCAGTACTTC. This codes for CASRLAGGRYEQYF.

The V gene is TRBV6-4, the J gene TRBJ2-5, with D possibly TRBD1 on 6 matching bases. The CDR3 totals 13 residues. Trimming took off 6 bases at V and 4 bases at J, with 12 bases between the two ends. In germline, CDR1 is MRHNA, CDR2 SNTAGT. The CDR3 sequence: CASSEGVGETQYF. The CDR3 DNA reads TGTGCCAGCAGCGAGGGGGTAGGAGAGACCCAGTACTTC.

The chain has TRBV7-9 and TRBJ1-4; D is uncertain. V lost 5 bases, J lost 8 bases, and 21 bases lay in between. There are 16 residues in the CDR3. The germline gives CDR1 SEHNR, CDR2 FQNEAQ (reference sequence). The CDR3 loop is CASSPSIGVVQEKLFF. CDR3 DNA sequence: TGTGCCAGCAGCCCCTCAATTGGGGTGGTTCAGGAAAAACTGTTTTTT.

The gene calls are TRBV25-1 and TRBJ1-1; D remains ambiguous. From germline, CDR1 is MGHDK and CDR2 SYGVNS. The V end was cut by 2 bases, the J end by 1 base, with 5 bases between. This CDR3 comprises 13 residues. CDR3 in DNA: TGTGCCAGCAGTGAACAAGGGAACACTGAAGCTTTCTTT. This gives the protein CASSEQGNTEAFF.

This clone was observed once. CDR3 region: CASSDTGGLQPQHF. The CDR3, as DNA: TGTGCCAGCAGTGATACAGGGGGCCTTCAGCCCCAGCATTTT. The V gene is TRBV2, the J gene TRBJ1-5, with TRBD1 matching over 9 bases. The V gene's germline CDR1 is SNHLY and CDR2 FYNNEI. CDR3 size: 14 residues. Losses at the gene ends were 3 bases for V and 6 bases for J; bases not matched to a gene: 3.

The genes are TRBV24-1 and TRBJ2-1; no clear D. The CDR3 is 14 amino acids. V shed 2 bases and J shed 8 bases, with 12 bases lying between them. Germline CDR1 is KGHDR and CDR2 is SFDVKD. The chain's CDR3 is CATSDSRSVDEQFF. CDR3 nucleotide sequence: TGTGCCACCAGTGATTCTCGAAGTGTCGATGAGCAGTTCTTC.

Turning to this clone: The same CDR3 also results from other DNA sequences found in this sample. The chain recombines TRBV7-2 with TRBJ2-5; D is perhaps TRBD2 (7 bases). The germline V gene has CDR1 SGHTA and CDR2 FQGNSA. CDR3 length equals 14 residues. The V end was cut by 3 bases, the J end by 5 bases, with 13 bases between. CDR3 residues: CASSLEGGRETQYF. CDR3 nucleotide sequence: TGTGCCAGCAGCTTGGAGGGGGGGCGGGAGACCCAGTACTTC.

The genes are TRBV24-1 and TRBJ2-1; a weak D match, TRBD2 (6 bases). V lost 3 bases and J lost 1, with 6 bases in between. This CDR3 has 14 amino acids. Germline loops: CDR1 KGHDR, CDR2 SFDVKD. The CDR3 DNA sequence: TGTGCCACCAGTGATGCGGGGTCCTACAATGAGCAGTTCTTC. Its protein product is CATSDAGSYNEQFF.

The V call is TRBV28, the J call TRBJ2-4, with TRBD1 matching 11 bases. This CDR3 contains 17 residues. V dropped 8 bases and J dropped 2; count of bases not matched to a gene: 11. CDR1 and CDR2 (germline): MDHEN, SYDVKM. The DNA for the CDR3 is TGTGCCAGCGGCCTACCGGGACAGGGGGGGACCAAAAACATTCAGTACTTC. It yields the protein CASGLPGQGGTKNIQYF.

The chain couples TRBV5-1 to TRBJ1-3, with 7 bases fitting TRBD1. V was pared by 2 bases and J by 4 bases, with 3 bases of the junction left unmatched. CDR3 size: 14 residues. Germline assignment: CDR1 SGHRS and CDR2 YFSETQ. CDR3 loop: CASSFDRVGNTIYF. Here the CDR3 DNA reads TGCGCCAGCAGCTTTGACAGGGTGGGAAACACCATATATTTT.

This clone has only one observation. V gene TRBV7-2 combines with J gene TRBJ2-7; D gene uncertain. Germline CDR1 reads SGHTA; CDR2 reads FQGNSA. The CDR3 spans 12 residues. Trimming pared 3 bases from V and 6 bases from J, leaving 9 bases between. CDR3 region: CASSFVLGEQYF. The DNA of the CDR3 is TGTGCCAGCAGCTTTGTGCTAGGCGAGCAGTACTTC. The whole variable domain, remainder taken from reference TRBV7-2 and TRBJ2-7, is GAGVSQSPSNKVTEKGKDVELRCDPISGHTALYWYRQSLGQGLEFLIYFQGNSAPDKSGLPSDRFSAERTGGSVSTLTIQRTQQEDSAVYLCASSFVLGEQYFGPGTRLTVT.

This clone was observed a single time. The chain couples TRBV2 to TRBJ1-5; D call uncertain. CDR3 size: 15 residues. Trimming left V 0 bases short and J 0 bases short, with 6 bases between. The germline CDR1 and CDR2 sequences are SNHLY and FYNNEI. The CDR3 bases are TGTGCCAGCAGTGAAGCAGGGTATAGCAATCAGCCCCAGCATTTT. This codes for CASSEAGYSNQPQHF. Full variable domain (rest looked up from reference TRBV2 and TRBJ1-5): EPEVTQTPSHQVTQMGQEVILRCVPISNHLYFYWYRQILGQKVEFLVSFYNNEISEKSEIFDDQFSVERPDGSNFTLKIRSTKLEDSAMYFCASSEAGYSNQPQHFGDGTRLSIL.

The chain joins TRBV7-9 to TRBJ1-5; D is unclear. Trimming took off 4 bases at V and 0 bases at J, with 10 bases between the two ends. The germline CDR1 and CDR2 sequences are SEHNR and FQNEAQ (reference sequence). CDR3 size: 15 residues. This CDR3 reads CASSSGSGSNQPQHF. CDR3 DNA: TGTGCCAGCAGCTCCGGGTCGGGTAGCAATCAGCCCCAGCATTTT.

V gene TRBV4-3 combines with J gene TRBJ2-5, with 9 bases aligning to TRBD2. Germline CDR1 and CDR2: LGHNA and YSLEER. The ends lost 4 bases at V and 0 bases at J; junction bases unmatched: 6. The CDR3 has 16 residues. The CDR3 is CASSRGLARYQETQYF. The CDR3 bases are TGCGCCAGCAGCCGCGGACTAGCGAGGTACCAAGAGACCCAGTACTTC.

The gene calls are TRBV20-1 and TRBJ1-2; the match to TRBD1 covers 7 bases. This CDR3 contains 14 residues. The V gene end was trimmed by 7 bases and the J gene end by 4 bases; junction bases not matched to a gene: 12. The germline V gene encodes CDR1 DFQATT and CDR2 SNEGSKA (reference sequence). CDR3 amino acids: CSVSAQTGSYGYTF. The CDR3 DNA reads as TGCAGTGTTAGTGCCCAGACAGGGAGCTATGGCTACACCTTC.

The rearrangement uses TRBV4-1 and TRBJ1-6; D may be TRBD1 (5 bases). The CDR3 contains 16 residues. Germline CDR1 reads MGHRA; CDR2 reads YSYEKL. Trimming shortened V by 4 bases and J by 0 bases, and 10 bases separated the two germline ends. The DNA for the CDR3 is TGCGCCAGCAGCCGGCCGACAGACTCCTATAATTCACCCCTCCACTTT. This sequence encodes CASSRPTDSYNSPLHF.

The gene calls are TRBV14 and TRBJ1-1, with a weak D call TRBD1 (5 bases). The germline V gene has CDR1 SGHDN and CDR2 FVKESK. Trimming shortened V by 3 bases and J by 6 bases, and 11 bases separated the two germline ends. The CDR3 totals 13 residues. In nucleotides, the CDR3 is TGTGCCAGCAGCCAGTCGAGGGGATCTGAAGCTTTCTTT. This gives the protein CASSQSRGSEAFF.

This chain links TRBV7-9 with TRBJ2-3; TRBD1 matches 9 bases. The junction had 12 bases not matched to a gene; V was cut back by 1 base and J by 4 bases. Germline V CDR1 and CDR2: SEHNR, FQNEAQ (reference sequence). The CDR3 is 18 residues long. CDR3 in amino acids: CASSLDYPGNRGPDTQYF. DNA of the CDR3: TGTGCCAGCAGCTTAGATTATCCGGGAAACAGGGGGCCAGATACGCAGTATTTT.

This chain joins TRBV5-1 and TRBJ1-2, with 8 bases aligning to TRBD1. The CDR3 consists of 13 residues. V lost 0 bases to trimming and J lost 8 bases; unmatched junction nucleotides: 3. Germline CDR1 SGHRS, CDR2 YFSETQ. Here the CDR3 reads CASSLGRGPGYTF. The DNA of the CDR3 is TGCGCCAGCAGCTTGGGCAGGGGGCCCGGCTACACCTTC.

This clone has a handful of counts. The V and J genes are TRBV27 and TRBJ2-6; 9 nucleotides line up with TRBD2. V shed 6 bases and J 3 bases; nucleotides not matched to a gene: 3. Germline CDR1 is MNHEY and CDR2 is SMNVEV (reference sequence). This CDR3 has 15 residues. This CDR3 is CASRRGGVGANVLTF. CDR3 sequence (DNA): TGTGCCAGCAGGCGGGGGGGGGTTGGGGCCAACGTCCTGACTTTC.

This chain connects TRBV27 to TRBJ2-7; 7 bases are shared with TRBD2. The junction had 12 bases not matched to a gene; V was cut back by 5 bases and J by 8 bases. CDR3 length: 14 amino acids. From germline, CDR1 is MNHEY and CDR2 SMNVEV (reference sequence). The CDR3: CASSPTSALGQQYF. CDR3 bases: TGTGCCAGCAGTCCCACTAGCGCTCTAGGACAGCAGTACTTC.

J is TRBJ2-1 and V is TRBV24-1; the D gene is possibly TRBD2 (7 bases). The CDR3 consists of 15 residues. In germline, CDR1 is KGHDR, CDR2 SFDVKD. Trimming took 3 bases from V and 7 from J, leaving 15 bases between them. The CDR3 is CATSDAGAQANEQFF. The CDR3 nucleotides are TGTGCCACCAGTGATGCGGGGGCTCAAGCGAATGAGCAGTTCTTC.

The V call is TRBV11-2, the J call TRBJ2-7; no clear D gene. The V and J ends lost 5 bases and 1 base respectively, with 18 bases between them. Germline CDR1 reads SGHAT; CDR2 reads FQNNGV. This CDR3 is built from 16 residues. The chain's CDR3 is CASSRPLWQASYEQYF. In DNA form, the CDR3 reads TGTGCCAGCAGCCGGCCCCTGTGGCAGGCTTCCTACGAGCAGTACTTC. The entire variable domain, with the rest obtained from reference TRBV11-2 and TRBJ2-7, is as follows: EAGVAQSPRYKIIEKRQSVAFWCNPISGHATLYWYQQILGQGPKLLIQFQNNGVVDDSQLPKDRFSAERLKGVDSTLKIQPAKLEDSAVYLCASSRPLWQASYEQYFGPGTRLTVT.

The chain uses TRBV6-5 and TRBJ2-5; the D gene is possibly TRBD1 (5 bases). CDR1 MNHEY and CDR2 SVGAGI come from the germline V gene. V was pared by 2 bases and J by 1 base, with 11 bases between. The CDR3 sequence is 15 residues long. The chain's CDR3 is CASSYSAGPQETQYF. The CDR3 nucleotides are TGTGCCAGCAGTTACAGTGCAGGGCCCCAAGAGACCCAGTACTTC.

The J gene is TRBJ1-5, the V gene TRBV19; the D gene is possibly TRBD1 (6 bases). The length of the CDR3 is 14 residues. Trimming left V 3 bases short and J 7 bases short, with 13 bases between. Germline-derived CDR1 and CDR2 are LNHDA and SQIVND (reference sequence). CDR3 amino acids: CASSMVGAGQPQHF. The CDR3 DNA reads as TGTGCCAGTAGTATGGTGGGGGCTGGGCAGCCCCAGCATTTT.

The gene calls are TRBV7-3 and TRBJ1-1; a weak D match, TRBD1 (5 bases). Germline CDR1 reads SGHTA; CDR2 reads FQGTGA. V was cut by 7 bases and J by 1 base, with 10 bases left in between. This CDR3 has 13 residues. CDR3 sequence: CASNSGPNTEAFF. CDR3 nucleotide sequence: TGTGCCAGCAACTCAGGGCCGAACACTGAAGCTTTCTTT.

The table lists this clone with a count of one. This chain uses TRBV7-8 with TRBJ1-2, with 9 bases matching TRBD1. The trim removed 5 bases at V and 0 bases at J, leaving 4 bases unmatched. Germline V lookup: CDR1 SGHVS, CDR2 FQNEAQ. This CDR3 has 15 residues. Here the CDR3 DNA reads TGTGCCAGCAGCGTATACAGGGGGCCTAACTATGGCTACACCTTC. It encodes CASSVYRGPNYGYTF. Full variable domain (remainder filled in from reference TRBV7-8 and TRBJ1-2): GAGVSQSPRYKVAKRGQDVALRCDPISGHVSLFWYQQALGQGPEFLTYFQNEAQLDKSGLPSDRFFAERPEGSVSTLKIQRTQQEDSAVYLCASSVYRGPNYGYTFGSGTRLTVV.

The gene calls are TRBV5-5 and TRBJ1-2, with D perhaps matching TRBD1 (5 bases). CDR1 is SGHKS, CDR2 YYEKEE, per germline (reference sequence). CDR3 length equals 14 residues. Deletions cut 6 bases from V and 4 bases from J, with 16 bases between. CDR3 in amino acids: CASTPQRGRYGYTF. The DNA of the CDR3 is TGTGCCAGCACCCCTCAAAGGGGCCGCTATGGCTACACCTTC. Full variable domain (rest looked up from reference TRBV5-5 and TRBJ1-2): DAGVTQSPTHLIKTRGQQVTLRCSPISGHKSVSWYQQVLGQGPQFIFQYYEKEERGRGNFPDRFSARQFPNYSSELNVNALLLGDSALYLCASTPQRGRYGYTFGSGTRLTVV.

This clone showed up just a few times. The genes are TRBV5-4 and TRBJ2-2; 8 bases fit TRBD2. V was clipped by 0 bases and J by 1 base; unmatched bases: 2. Germline CDR1 SGHNT, CDR2 YYREEE (reference sequence). The CDR3 totals 16 residues. Written as DNA, the CDR3 is TGTGCCAGCAGCTTGGCCCTAGCGGGGAACACCGGGGAGCTGTTTTTT. Translation: CASSLALAGNTGELFF.